This T cell receptor (beta chain) was recorded in a study of identical twins (dated by TCRdb to about 2016). Notes on the research overall: To test whether fetal clonotypes persist, this study deep-sequenced TCR alpha and beta repertoires from monozygotic twins, from unrelated adults of various ages, and from cord blood. To rule out contamination, the twin experiments were replicated at different times with different library preparation protocols. The paper's findings and limits, for the study overall: Fewer insertions were carried by abundant cord blood beta clonotypes; a weaker similar trend was observed in young adult naive repertoires, while no such trend was observed in memory repertoires. Out-of-frame TCR alpha sequences shared between twins showed an excess of low generation-probability sequences compared with coincidental sharing between unrelated individuals. Out-of-frame TCR alpha sharing in monozygotic twins was systematically underestimated by recombination models, whereas sharing between unrelated individuals was in agreement with the recombination models. Because the same donors could not be followed over many years, the conclusions relied on cross-sectional statistical analysis. Zero-insertion analyses could be partly confounded by invariant T cells such as MAIT and iNKT, though diverse VJ usage argued against such confounding for most clonotypes. In beta out-of-frame sequences, excess twin sharing was weaker, because having fewer shared sequences lowered the signal-to-noise ratio.

All donors were healthy Caucasians. Three pairs of female monozygotic twins, all aged roughly 18 to 29 years, were included in the twin cohort. RNA for TCR libraries was isolated from peripheral blood mononuclear cells. From its cysteine to its phenylalanine, the CDR3 spans 13 amino acids. Just CDR3 DNA is preserved here, 39 bases in frame from base 1. Trimming costs V 9 bases and J 5 bases, and their ends lie 14 bases apart. The library came from 5' RACE. Sequencing instrument: Illumina HiSeq 2000. A universal primer binding site was introduced by template switching, and a unique molecular identifier was present in the final cDNA, enabling accurate counting of TCR cDNA molecules. Specific primers in the conserved constant-segment region were used to synthesize first-strand cDNA for the TCR alpha and beta chains. To control for contamination, every cDNA library carried two barcodes: a SMART-Mk sample barcode plus Illumina barcodes. Two successive PCR steps introduced TruSeq adapter sequences along with Illumina sample barcodes. Sequencing of the TCR alpha and beta cDNA libraries was done on the Illumina HiSeq platform using custom primers. In the source study's methods: Unique molecular identifiers were extracted from raw reads with MiGEC, and CDR3 positions were determined with MiXCR. Recombination models were inferred per individual with the repgenHMM and IGoR tools using an EM algorithm. The analysis of shared clonotypes was done with the tcR package in R, with sharing normalized by the product of cloneset sizes. To study raw recombination without the effects of thymic and clonal selection, out-of-frame nonproductive sequences were analyzed. TCRdb cleaned the public reads at Q25 with fastp, built clones with MiXCR and kept in-frame beta chains. Rows matching on CDR3 protein sequence are summarized as one entry with the most common DNA and genes. TCRdb, not the authors, supplied the V and J calls. Here the sample has approximately 890,000 distinct CDR3 sequences; about 12% occur a single time. The ten largest make up 1.5% to 2% of the sample.

This clonotype showed up many times. It has no known antigen specificity. Base qualities were left out, and no much larger clone turns up one base away. This sample was shared with a second study, whose subject was yellow fever vaccine responses in identical twins. The second publication reports: The authors reported that the T cell response to vaccination in identical twins appeared partly convergent and partly personalized. Focusing on identical twins, the study followed the T cell clones that responded to the vaccine, and did so with precision.

The rearranged segments are TRBV12-3 or TRBV12-4 and TRBJ2-1, and the D gene may be TRBD2, 5 bases matching. The source material was PBMCs. The source is a young woman in good health. The DNA sequence is given as TGTGCCAGTGGCCCAACGGGAAACAATGAGCAGTTCTTC. It translates as CASGPTGNNEQFF.